One and the same sample provided the 10 T cell receptor beta chains below, sequenced in a study of identical twins. In TCRdb, the 5' RACE reads were re-called with MiXCR into one record per CDR3 protein. The sample carries about 530,000 distinct CDR3 sequences, under 25% recorded once. The data also belong to a second study, concerning yellow fever vaccine responses in identical twins.

The sample consisted of CD4+ T cells sorted from blood. These receptors were obtained from a woman between 18 and 30 years old in good health.

This chain joins TRBV5-1 and TRBJ2-1, with TRBD2 as a possible D gene (6 bases). Germline CDR1 SGHRS, CDR2 YFSETQ. Trimming left V 0 bases short and J 2 bases short, with 12 bases between. The CDR3 runs to 16 residues. The CDR3, as DNA: TGCGCCAGCAGCTTGGGGCAGGGCGGGACCTACAATGAGCAGTTCTTC. Translating it yields CASSLGQGGTYNEQFF.

The chain recombines TRBV10-3 with TRBJ2-7; a weak D match, TRBD1 (6 bases). CDR3 length: 15 amino acids. The V end was cut by 6 bases, the J end by 4 bases, with 19 bases between. CDR1 and CDR2 (germline): ENHRY, SYGVKD. Here the CDR3 DNA reads TGTGCCATCAGCGCCGGGCGGGCGACAGGTTACGAGCAGTACGTC. Its translation is CAISAGRATGYEQYV.

This clonotype occurred a few times. This chain joins TRBV5-1 and TRBJ2-1; the D call may be TRBD1 or TRBD2 (5 bases each). Germline V gene lookup returns CDR1 SGHRS and CDR2 YFSETQ. CDR3 length equals 16 residues. V was shortened by 0 bases and J by 3 bases, with 13 bases between the two germline ends. The CDR3 DNA is TGCGCCAGCAGCTTGGGGGCTGGGACCGTCTACAATGAGCAGTTCTTC. Its protein product is CASSLGAGTVYNEQFF.

This sequence joins TRBV20-1 and TRBJ1-6, with D possibly matching TRBD1 (6 bases). The V end was cut by 6 bases, the J end by 9 bases, with 15 bases between. Germline V gives CDR1 DFQATT, CDR2 SNEGSKA (reference sequence). The CDR3 runs 13 residues. The CDR3 DNA reads as TGCAGTGCCAAGGTGGCAGGGGCTTCACCCCTCCACTTT. Residues: CSAKVAGASPLHF.

This rearrangement joins TRBV12-3 or TRBV12-4 to TRBJ1-2; D gene uncertain. V lost 2 bases and J 5 bases, leaving 9 bases between the germline ends. This CDR3 comprises 13 residues. CDR3 sequence: CASSLFQSYGYTF. CDR3 bases: TGTGCCAGCAGTTTATTTCAGAGTTATGGCTACACCTTC.

This clonotype was counted only a few times. The CDR3 spells CASTLGHINTEAFF. The CDR3 DNA follows: TGTGCCAGCACACTGGGACATATTAACACTGAAGCTTTCTTT. This chain joins TRBV12-3 or TRBV12-4 and TRBJ1-1; tentative D call: TRBD1 (6 bases). With 7 bases removed from V and 2 bases from J, the gap between germline ends came to 14 bases. The length of the CDR3 is 14 residues.

The CDR3 spells CASSLGWIQETQYF. The CDR3 coding sequence is TGTGCCAGCAGCTTGGGATGGATTCAAGAGACCCAGTACTTC. The rearrangement joins TRBV5-5 to TRBJ2-5; D uncertain. The V end was cut by 0 bases, the J end by 2 bases, with 8 bases between. The CDR3 runs to 14 residues. The V gene's germline CDR1 is SGHKS and CDR2 YYEKEE (reference sequence).

This clonotype was seen more than once but under ten times. The chain combines TRBV5-6 with TRBJ2-3; D possibly corresponds to TRBD2 (6 bases). In germline, CDR1 is SGHDT, CDR2 YYEEEE. The CDR3 spans 15 residues. With 1 base removed from V and 9 bases from J, the gap between germline ends came to 18 bases. This CDR3 is CASSLTGEVSSTQYF. Written as DNA, the CDR3 is TGTGCCAGCAGCTTGACGGGAGAGGTCTCCTCGACGCAGTATTTT.

The chain is built from TRBV20-1 and TRBJ2-1, with TRBD2 matching 16 bases. With 0 bases clipped from V and 6 bases from J, the junction kept 11 bases outside the gene matches. CDR1 is DFQATT, CDR2 SNEGSKA, per germline (reference sequence). The CDR3 is 19 amino acids. CDR3 nucleotides: TGCAGTGCTAGAGACGTAGGGGGACTAGCGGGAGGGGGTATCAATGAGCAGTTCTTC. The encoded protein is CSARDVGGLAGGGINEQFF.

This clonotype was detected only a few times. The gene calls are TRBV24-1 and TRBJ2-2, with D unclear. Germline V gene data show CDR1 as KGHDR and CDR2 as SFDVKD. The CDR3 runs to 16 residues. Between the trimmed V and J ends, which lost 6 bases and 1 base, there was a span of 14 bases. The CDR3, as DNA: TGTGCCACCAGTACAACGCGAACCCTGAACACCGGGGAGCTGTTTTTT. Its protein is CATSTTRTLNTGELFF.